This TCR beta chain came from a study of blood T cell repertoires in COVID-19. The CDR3 is 17 residues long. Germline CDR1 and CDR2: SGHDT and YYEEEE. V was pared by 1 base and J by 7 bases, with 21 bases between. The assay was immunoSEQ multiplex PCR, and TCRdb's table has in-frame clones only and misses some. Among roughly 310,000 clones listed, 90% were seen once. This TCR was sampled from a woman in her 30s with COVID-19, enrolled during active disease. This rearrangement joins TRBV5-6 to TRBJ1-5; D perhaps matches TRBD1 (6 bases). The sequenced sample was peripheral blood. The CDR3 is CASSLTFGGGARQPQHF. CDR3 in DNA: TGTGCCAGCAGCTTGACATTCGGCGGGGGGGCAAGGCAGCCCCAGCATTTT.